The 12 T cell receptor beta chains presented below share a single source sample, sequenced in a study of early T cells in non-severe SARS-CoV-2 infection. MiXCR, run by TCRdb on the 5' RACE reads, gives a single entry per CDR3 protein. The sample holds under 50,000 distinct CDR3 sequences, about 4% seen once. The sample taken for sequencing was whole blood. These receptors were obtained from an adult who was a healthcare worker with PCR-confirmed SARS-CoV-2 infection or an uninfected control (not recorded which).

This clonotype came up a few times. The chain joins TRBV6-2 or TRBV6-3 to TRBJ2-2; D is undetermined. From germline, CDR1 is MNHEY and CDR2 SVGEGT. Trimming shortened V by 5 bases and J by 5 bases, and 9 bases separated the two germline ends. CDR3 length: 13 amino acids. Here the CDR3 reads CASSRSRTGELFF. The CDR3 coding sequence is TGTGCCAGCAGTCGGAGCCGGACCGGGGAGCTGTTTTTT.

This clonotype was recorded at least ten times. V gene TRBV29-1 combines with J gene TRBJ2-7, with a weak D call TRBD1 (6 bases). V dropped 6 bases and J dropped 2 bases, with 11 bases sitting between them. This CDR3 is built from 12 residues. CDR1 is SQVTM and CDR2 is ANQGSEA in the germline V gene. In DNA, the CDR3 is TGCAGCGTGACAGGAGATACCTACGAGCAGTACTTC. Protein: CSVTGDTYEQYF.

This clonotype showed up many times. The chain uses TRBV5-4 and TRBJ1-1, with D perhaps matching TRBD1 (5 bases). The CDR3 consists of 13 residues. Trimming pared 3 bases from V and 4 bases from J, leaving 10 bases between. The germline V gene encodes CDR1 SGHNT and CDR2 YYREEE (reference sequence). Written as DNA, the CDR3 is TGTGCCAGCAGCTCCGGGACCAGCACTGAAGCTTTCTTT. It encodes CASSSGTSTEAFF. The full variable domain, with the rest looked up from reference TRBV5-4 and TRBJ1-1, is ETGVTQSPTHLIKTRGQQVTLRCSSQSGHNTVSWYQQALGQGPQFIFQYYREEENGRGNFPPRFSGLQFPNYSSELNVNALELDDSALYLCASSSGTSTEAFFGQGTRLTVV.

This clonotype came up many times. The chain is built from TRBV18 and TRBJ2-3; 9 positions match TRBD2. Germline V gene data show CDR1 as KGHSH and CDR2 as LQKENI. The CDR3 has 17 amino acids. The junction had 7 bases not matched to a gene; V was cut back by 3 bases and J by 0 bases. CDR3 bases: TGTGCCAGCTCACCTCCGGGACTAGCCCTTAGCACAGATACGCAGTATTTT. Its protein is CASSPPGLALSTDTQYF.

This clonotype was seen at least ten times. The CDR3 nucleotides are TGTGCCAGCAGCCAAGATTTAGGGGGCTATGGCTACACCTTC. It translates to CASSQDLGGYGYTF. V gene TRBV4-2 combines with J gene TRBJ1-2, with a weak D call TRBD1 (6 bases). Per the germline V gene, CDR1 is LGHNA and CDR2 is YNFKEQ. V lost 0 bases, J lost 4 bases, and 9 bases lay in between. This CDR3 spans 14 amino acids.

This clonotype was detected ten times or more. The V and J genes are TRBV6-1 and TRBJ2-1; TRBD2 matches at 8 bases. There are 15 residues in the CDR3. Per germline, CDR1 MNHNS and CDR2 SASEGT. With 7 bases clipped from V and 5 bases from J, the junction kept 10 bases outside the gene matches. The CDR3 DNA reads as TGTGCCAGCACTCTGAACGGGGGGGAGAACAATGAGCAGTTCTTC. Translating gives CASTLNGGENNEQFF.

This clonotype has ten or more counts. The rearrangement links TRBV7-3 to TRBJ2-1, with D tentatively TRBD2 (6 bases). Germline loops: CDR1 SGHTA, CDR2 FQGTGA. The V gene lost 2 bases and the J gene lost 8 bases, with 10 bases spanning the gap. The CDR3 has 13 amino acids. In DNA, the CDR3 is TGTGCCAGCAGCTTATATAGGGAGGATGAGCAGTTCTTC. Amino acid sequence: CASSLYREDEQFF.

On this clonotype: This may stem from a read error, because a much larger clone lies one nucleotide away. This chain links TRBV6-5 with TRBJ2-6, with D perhaps matching TRBD1 (6 bases). This CDR3 region has 13 residues. Germline lookup yields CDR1 MNHEY and CDR2 SVGAGI. V lost 10 bases and J 0 bases, leaving 7 bases between the germline ends. This chain's CDR3 is CATRGSGANVLTF. In nucleotides, the CDR3 is TGTGCCACCAGGGGCTCTGGGGCCAACGTCCTGACTTTC.

This clonotype turned up a few times. The chain joins TRBV19 to TRBJ2-1; D uncertain. Germline CDR1 LNHDA, CDR2 SQIVND (reference sequence). CDR3 length: 15 residues. V was shortened by 1 base and J by 0 bases, with 7 bases between the two germline ends. The CDR3 reads CASSIVQSSYNEQFF. The CDR3 DNA reads TGTGCCAGTAGTATAGTCCAGAGCTCCTACAATGAGCAGTTCTTC.

This clonotype was observed at least ten times. The rearrangement links TRBV9 to TRBJ2-1, with 9 bases lining up with TRBD2. V trimming: 4 bases; J trimming: 5 bases; junction bases outside the gene matches: 13. CDR1 and CDR2 (germline): SGDLS, YYNGEE. The CDR3 loop spans 17 amino acids. The CDR3 spells CASSSRYSGGQDNEQFF. The CDR3 DNA reads as TGTGCCAGCAGCTCCCGGTATAGCGGGGGACAAGACAATGAGCAGTTCTTC.

This clonotype was seen a few times. The V gene is TRBV9, the J gene TRBJ2-5; 13 positions match TRBD2. Germline V lookup: CDR1 SGDLS, CDR2 YYNGEE. The CDR3 has 17 residues. V gave up 4 bases and J gave up 1 base; unmatched junction bases: 7. CDR3 nucleotides: TGTGCCAGCAGCTTGACCGGGACTAGCGGGGCCCAAGAGACCCAGTACTTC. This translates into CASSLTGTSGAQETQYF.

This clonotype was seen ten or more times. The J gene is TRBJ2-1, the V gene TRBV20-1, with D possibly matching TRBD2 (6 bases). The germline V gene has CDR1 DFQATT and CDR2 SNEGSKA (reference sequence). Trimming shortened V by 2 bases and J by 2 bases, and 16 bases separated the two germline ends. The CDR3 totals 16 residues. The CDR3 sequence: CSARLAVGGTYNEQFF. DNA of the CDR3: TGCAGTGCTAGACTCGCCGTGGGGGGAACCTACAATGAGCAGTTCTTC.